A single T cell receptor beta chain is shown here with its context. Its antigen is as yet unknown. This specimen belongs to a study of PD-1 blockade in classical Hodgkin lymphoma. Germline CDR1 reads SGHAT; CDR2 reads FQNNGV. V gave up 5 bases and J gave up 4 bases, with 20 bases separating them. The CDR3 length is 17 residues. Sequencing used immunoSEQ multiplex PCR; TCRdb keeps in-frame clones, though not all of them. The sample lists 15,000 to 20,000 clones; over 70% were seen once. Every single patient, without exception, relapsed after autologous stem cell transplantation, and brentuximab vedotin exposure varied. Study-level results: There was a significant rise in CD4+ TCR diversity by C4D1, with no such rise for CD8+. Partial responders and progressors had significantly lower baseline TCR diversity. According to reports, newly diagnosed patients had lower baseline TCR diversity than healthy donors, and relapsed/refractory patients had lower baseline TCR diversity still. Still unresolved is the cause of the repertoire differences, which may be disease activity or prior therapy.

The clonotype comes from a human donor with classical Hodgkin lymphoma. The genes are TRBV11-2 and TRBJ1-4; D remains ambiguous. The sequencing used peripheral blood mononuclear cells (PBMCs), collected at baseline. The CDR3 DNA is TGTGCCAGCAGCCGACGGGTCGGGGTACGCCATAATGAAAAACTGTTTTTT. It translates to CASSRRVGVRHNEKLFF.